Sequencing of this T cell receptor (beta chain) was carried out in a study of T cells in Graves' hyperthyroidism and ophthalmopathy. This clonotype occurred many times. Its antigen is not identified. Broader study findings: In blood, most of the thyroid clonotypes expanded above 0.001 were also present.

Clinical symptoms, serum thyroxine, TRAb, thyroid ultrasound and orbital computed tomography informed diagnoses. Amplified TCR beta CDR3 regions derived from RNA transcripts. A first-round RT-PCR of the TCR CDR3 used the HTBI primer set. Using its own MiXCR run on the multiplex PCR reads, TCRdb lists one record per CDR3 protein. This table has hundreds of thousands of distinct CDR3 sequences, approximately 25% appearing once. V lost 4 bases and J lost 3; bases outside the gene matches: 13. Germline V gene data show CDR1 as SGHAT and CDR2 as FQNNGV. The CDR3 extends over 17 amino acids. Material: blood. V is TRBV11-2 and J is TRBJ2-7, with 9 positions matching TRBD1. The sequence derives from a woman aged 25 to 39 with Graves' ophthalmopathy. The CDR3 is CASSSLGQGTLLYEQYF. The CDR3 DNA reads TGTGCCAGCAGCTCCCTGGGACAGGGTACATTACTCTACGAGCAGTACTTC.